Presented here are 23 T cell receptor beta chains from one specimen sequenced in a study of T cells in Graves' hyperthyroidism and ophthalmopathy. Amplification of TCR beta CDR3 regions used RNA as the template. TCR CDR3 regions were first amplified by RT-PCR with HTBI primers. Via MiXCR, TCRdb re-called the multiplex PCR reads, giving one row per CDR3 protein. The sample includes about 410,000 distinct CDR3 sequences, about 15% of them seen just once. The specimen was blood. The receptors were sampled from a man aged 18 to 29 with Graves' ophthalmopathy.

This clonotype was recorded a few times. The CDR3, as DNA: TGTGCCAGCTCACCAAATAGCGGGAGGGCCCAAGAGACCCAGTACTTC. Its protein product is CASSPNSGRAQETQYF. V and J are TRBV18 and TRBJ2-5, with 11 bases lining up with TRBD2. The CDR3 totals 16 residues. The V segment lost 2 bases and the J segment 1 base; nucleotides outside the gene matches: 3. Germline assignment: CDR1 KGHSH and CDR2 LQKENI.

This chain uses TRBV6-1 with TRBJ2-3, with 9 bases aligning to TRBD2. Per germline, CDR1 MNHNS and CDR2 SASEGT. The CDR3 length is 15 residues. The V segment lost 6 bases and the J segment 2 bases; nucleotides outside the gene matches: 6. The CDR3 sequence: CASSPSGGYTDTQYF. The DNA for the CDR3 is TGTGCCAGCAGCCCCAGCGGGGGGTACACAGATACGCAGTATTTT.

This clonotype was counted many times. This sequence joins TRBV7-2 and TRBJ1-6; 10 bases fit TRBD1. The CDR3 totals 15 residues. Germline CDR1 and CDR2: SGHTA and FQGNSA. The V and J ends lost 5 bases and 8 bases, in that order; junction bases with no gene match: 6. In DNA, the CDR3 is TGTGCCAGCAGCCTCCCGACAGGGGGCGATTCACCCCTCCACTTT. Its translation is CASSLPTGGDSPLHF. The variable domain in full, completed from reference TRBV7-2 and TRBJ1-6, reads GAGVSQSPSNKVTEKGKDVELRCDPISGHTALYWYRQSLGQGLEFLIYFQGNSAPDKSGLPSDRFSAERTGGSVSTLTIQRTQQEDSAVYLCASSLPTGGDSPLHFGNGTRLTVT.

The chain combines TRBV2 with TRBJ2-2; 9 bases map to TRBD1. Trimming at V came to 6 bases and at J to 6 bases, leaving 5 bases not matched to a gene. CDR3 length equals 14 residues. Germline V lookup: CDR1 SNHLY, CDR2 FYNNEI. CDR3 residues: CASRGGTGPGELFF. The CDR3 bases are TGTGCCAGCAGGGGGGGGACAGGGCCCGGGGAGCTGTTTTTT. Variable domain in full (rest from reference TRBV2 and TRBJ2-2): EPEVTQTPSHQVTQMGQEVILRCVPISNHLYFYWYRQILGQKVEFLVSFYNNEISEKSEIFDDQFSVERPDGSNFTLKIRSTKLEDSAMYFCASRGGTGPGELFFGEGSRLTVL.

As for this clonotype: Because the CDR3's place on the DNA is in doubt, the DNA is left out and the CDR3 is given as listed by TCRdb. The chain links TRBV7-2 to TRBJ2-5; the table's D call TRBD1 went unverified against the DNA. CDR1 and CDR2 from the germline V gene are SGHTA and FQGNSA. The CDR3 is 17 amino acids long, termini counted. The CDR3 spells CASSFYICNRQGTGWYF.

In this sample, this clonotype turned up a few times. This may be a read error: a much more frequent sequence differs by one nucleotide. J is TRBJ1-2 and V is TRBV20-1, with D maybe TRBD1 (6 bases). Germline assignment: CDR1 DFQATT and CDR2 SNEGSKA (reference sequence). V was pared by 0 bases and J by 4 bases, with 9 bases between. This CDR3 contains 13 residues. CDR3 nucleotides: TGCAGTGCTAGAGATCCAGGGGCCTATGGCTACACCTTC. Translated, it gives CSARDPGAYGYTF.

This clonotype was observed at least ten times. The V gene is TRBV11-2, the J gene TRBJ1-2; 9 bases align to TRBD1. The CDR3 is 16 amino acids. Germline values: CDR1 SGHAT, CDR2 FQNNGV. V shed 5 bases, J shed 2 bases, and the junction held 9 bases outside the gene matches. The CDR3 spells CASSPTGTGWNYGYTF. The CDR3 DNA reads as TGTGCCAGCAGCCCAACCGGGACAGGGTGGAACTATGGCTACACCTTC. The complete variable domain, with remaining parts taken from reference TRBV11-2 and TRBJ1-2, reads EAGVAQSPRYKIIEKRQSVAFWCNPISGHATLYWYQQILGQGPKLLIQFQNNGVVDDSQLPKDRFSAERLKGVDSTLKIQPAKLEDSAVYLCASSPTGTGWNYGYTFGSGTRLTVV.

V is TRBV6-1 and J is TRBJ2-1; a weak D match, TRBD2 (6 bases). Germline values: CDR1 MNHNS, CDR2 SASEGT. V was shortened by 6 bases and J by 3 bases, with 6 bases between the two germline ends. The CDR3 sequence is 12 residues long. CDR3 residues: CASRTSYNEQFF. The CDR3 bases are TGTGCCAGCAGGACTAGCTACAATGAGCAGTTCTTC.

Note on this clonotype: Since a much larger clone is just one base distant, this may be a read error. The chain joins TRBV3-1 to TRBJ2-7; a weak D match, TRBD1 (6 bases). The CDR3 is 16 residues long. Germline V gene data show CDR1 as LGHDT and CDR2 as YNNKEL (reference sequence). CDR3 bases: TGTGCCAGCAGCCAAGGCCGAGGTCAGGGGACCTACGAGAAGTACTTC. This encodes CASSQGRGQGTYEKYF.

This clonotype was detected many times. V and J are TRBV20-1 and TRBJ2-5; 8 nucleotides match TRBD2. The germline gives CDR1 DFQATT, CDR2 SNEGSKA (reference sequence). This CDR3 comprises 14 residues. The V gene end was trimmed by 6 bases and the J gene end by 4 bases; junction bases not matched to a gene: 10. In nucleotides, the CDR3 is TGCAGTGCACCAGACGGGGGGGGGGGAGAGACCCAGTACTTC. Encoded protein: CSAPDGGGGETQYF.

Here the CDR3 reads CASSQDFQANYGYTF. The CDR3 DNA reads as TGTGCCAGCAGCCAAGATTTTCAGGCTAACTATGGCTACACCTTC. The chain combines TRBV3-1 with TRBJ1-2; D is ambiguous. The V gene lost 0 bases and the J gene lost 0 bases, with 8 bases spanning the gap. This CDR3 comprises 15 residues. Germline V gene lookup returns CDR1 LGHDT and CDR2 YNNKEL (reference sequence).

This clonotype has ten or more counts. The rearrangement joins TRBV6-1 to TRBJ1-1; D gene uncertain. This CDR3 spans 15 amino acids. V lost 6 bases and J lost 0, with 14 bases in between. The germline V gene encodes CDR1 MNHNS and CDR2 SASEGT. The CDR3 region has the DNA TGTGCCAGCAGCCCTCGGGCGGTTCTGAACACTGAAGCTTTCTTT. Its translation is CASSPRAVLNTEAFF.

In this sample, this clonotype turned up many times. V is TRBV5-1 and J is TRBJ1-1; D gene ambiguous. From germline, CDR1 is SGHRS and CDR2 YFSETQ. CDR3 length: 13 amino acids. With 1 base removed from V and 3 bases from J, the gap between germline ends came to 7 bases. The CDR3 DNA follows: TGCGCCAGCAGCTTGAGGAGAGACACTGAAGCTTTCTTT. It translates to CASSLRRDTEAFF.

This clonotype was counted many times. Written as DNA, the CDR3 is TGCAGCGTTGACATGGGACAGGGTACTAACTATGGCTACACCTTC. This codes for CSVDMGQGTNYGYTF. This chain uses TRBV29-1 with TRBJ1-2; the match to TRBD1 covers 9 bases. Germline V gene sequence: CDR1 SQVTM, CDR2 ANQGSEA. The CDR3 contains 15 residues. Germline trimming cut 3 bases from V and 0 bases from J; bases unmatched to any gene: 5.

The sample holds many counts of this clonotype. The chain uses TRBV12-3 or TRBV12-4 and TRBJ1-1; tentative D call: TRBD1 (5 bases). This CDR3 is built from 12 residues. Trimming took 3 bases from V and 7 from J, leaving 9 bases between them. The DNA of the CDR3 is TGTGCCAGCAGTTTCGTGGGGGATGAAGCTTTCTTT. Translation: CASSFVGDEAFF.

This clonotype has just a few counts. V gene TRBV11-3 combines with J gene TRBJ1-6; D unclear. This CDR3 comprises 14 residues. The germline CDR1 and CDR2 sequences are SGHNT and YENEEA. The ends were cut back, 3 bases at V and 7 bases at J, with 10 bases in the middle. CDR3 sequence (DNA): TGTGCCAGCAGCTTTATAGCAGCCAATTCACCCCTCCACTTT. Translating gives CASSFIAANSPLHF.

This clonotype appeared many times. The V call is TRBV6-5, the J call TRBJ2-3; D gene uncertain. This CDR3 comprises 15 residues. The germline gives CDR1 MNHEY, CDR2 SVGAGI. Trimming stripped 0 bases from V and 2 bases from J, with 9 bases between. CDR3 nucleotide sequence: TGTGCCAGCAGTTACTCCGACGGGCCCACAGATACGCAGTATTTT. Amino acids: CASSYSDGPTDTQYF.

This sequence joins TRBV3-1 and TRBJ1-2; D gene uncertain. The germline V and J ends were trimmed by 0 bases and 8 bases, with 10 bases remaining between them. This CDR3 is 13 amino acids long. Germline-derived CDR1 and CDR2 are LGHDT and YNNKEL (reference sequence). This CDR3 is CASSQEAVRGYTF. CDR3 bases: TGTGCCAGCAGCCAAGAGGCCGTCCGGGGCTACACCTTC. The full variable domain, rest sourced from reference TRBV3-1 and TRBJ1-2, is DTAVSQTPKYLVTQMGNDKSIKCEQNLGHDTMYWYKQDSKKFLKIMFSYNNKELIINETVPNRFSPKSPDKAHLNLHINSLELGDSAVYFCASSQEAVRGYTFGSGTRLTVV.

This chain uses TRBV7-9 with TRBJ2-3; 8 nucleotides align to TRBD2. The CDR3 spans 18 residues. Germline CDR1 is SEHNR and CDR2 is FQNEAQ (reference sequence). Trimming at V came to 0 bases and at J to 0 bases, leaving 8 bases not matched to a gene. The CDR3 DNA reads TGTGCCAGCAGCTTAGCGCTGGGCGGGAGGATGAGCACAGATACGCAGTATTTT. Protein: CASSLALGGRMSTDTQYF.

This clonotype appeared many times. The CDR3, as DNA: TGTGCCAGCAGTTCGGGACAGGGAAGGACCGGGGAGCTGTTTTTT. It encodes CASSSGQGRTGELFF. The chain uses TRBV6-6 and TRBJ2-2, with 9 nucleotides matching TRBD1. The germline CDR1 and CDR2 sequences are MNHNY and SVGAGI (reference sequence). V gave up 4 bases and J gave up 5 bases; unmatched junction bases: 5. The CDR3 is 15 amino acids.

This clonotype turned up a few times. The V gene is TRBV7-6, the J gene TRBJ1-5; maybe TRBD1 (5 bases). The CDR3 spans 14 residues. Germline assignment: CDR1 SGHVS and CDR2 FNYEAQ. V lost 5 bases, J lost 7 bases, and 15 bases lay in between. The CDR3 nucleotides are TGTGCCAGCAGCAGAGGGACGGCGGGACAGCCCCAGCATTTT. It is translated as CASSRGTAGQPQHF. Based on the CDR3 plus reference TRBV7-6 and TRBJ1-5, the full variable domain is GAGVSQSPRYKVTKRGQDVALRCDPISGHVSLYWYRQALGQGPEFLTYFNYEAQQDKSGLPNDRFSAERPEGSISTLTIQRTEQRDSAMYRCASSRGTAGQPQHFGDGTRLSIL.

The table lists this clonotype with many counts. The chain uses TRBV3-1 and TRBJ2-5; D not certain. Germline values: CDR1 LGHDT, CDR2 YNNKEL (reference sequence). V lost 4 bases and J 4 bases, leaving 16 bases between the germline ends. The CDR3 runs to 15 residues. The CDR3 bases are TGTGCCAGCAGCCCTAACTCACGATGGCGAGAGACCCAGTACTTC. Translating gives CASSPNSRWRETQYF.

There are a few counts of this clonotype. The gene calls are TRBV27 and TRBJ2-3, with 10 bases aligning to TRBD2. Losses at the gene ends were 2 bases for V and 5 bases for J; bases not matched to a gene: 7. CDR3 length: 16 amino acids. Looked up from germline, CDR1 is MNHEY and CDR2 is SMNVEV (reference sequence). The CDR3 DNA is TGTGCCAGCAGTTTAACAGCGGGGGGGCAAAGAGATACGCAGTATTTT. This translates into CASSLTAGGQRDTQYF.